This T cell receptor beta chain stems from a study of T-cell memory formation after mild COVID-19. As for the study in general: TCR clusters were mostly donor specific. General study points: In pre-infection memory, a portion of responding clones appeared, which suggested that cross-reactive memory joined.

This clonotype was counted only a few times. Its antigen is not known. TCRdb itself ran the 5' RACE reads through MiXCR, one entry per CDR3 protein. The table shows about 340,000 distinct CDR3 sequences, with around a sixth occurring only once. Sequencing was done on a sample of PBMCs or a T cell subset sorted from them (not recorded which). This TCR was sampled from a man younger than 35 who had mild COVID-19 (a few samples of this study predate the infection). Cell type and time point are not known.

The CDR3 DNA sequence: TGTGCCAGCAGCTTAGCCCCGGGACAGGGGGCTCCAGATGGTTTCTTT. Its translation is CASSLAPGQGAPDGFF. V and J are TRBV7-9 and TRBJ1-1; 12 nucleotides match TRBD1. J lost 13 bases, V lost 0 bases, and 12 bases had no gene match. The CDR3 loop spans 16 amino acids. Germline assignment: CDR1 SEHNR and CDR2 FQNEAQ (reference sequence).